This TCR beta chain was identified during a study of tumor-infiltrating lymphocytes in primary liver carcinoma. Study summary: Every sample contained roughly 3.65 to 8 million productive TCRbeta reads, and these numbers were similar from one tissue type to another.

Study-level points and caveats: Researchers report that only about 7.5-24% of top clones turned up in all five tumor regions.

Of note for this clonotype: Its cognate antigen is unknown. Its ends do not fully match the called genes, so a read error is possible.

A constant-region primer served to make TCR beta cDNA from approximately 490 ng total RNA. Libraries of TCR beta came from three nested multiplex PCR rounds with slightly modified ARM-PCR. The first two PCR rounds, nine to ten cycles each, used TRBV1-TRBV30 forward primers and a C-beta reverse primer. From the multiplex PCR reads, TCRdb called clonotypes with MiXCR, one entry per CDR3 protein. The sample records roughly 50,000 distinct CDR3 sequences, about 70% being singletons. Taking about 20-31 mg of unsorted bulk tissue, the authors co-extracted RNA and DNA. From germline, CDR1 is SQVTM and CDR2 ANQGSEA. The CDR3 consists of 13 residues.

The J gene is TRBJ2-7, the V gene TRBV29-1; D unclear. Material: liver tumor tissue from sampling region 2. Subset reported: tumor region T2, inferior pole. The sequence came from a man in his forties or fifties with primary liver carcinoma and hepatitis B virus infection. CDR3 sequence: CSVELTESYKQHF. CDR3 sequence (DNA): TGCAGCGTTGAATTAACAGAATCCTACAAGCAGCACTTC.